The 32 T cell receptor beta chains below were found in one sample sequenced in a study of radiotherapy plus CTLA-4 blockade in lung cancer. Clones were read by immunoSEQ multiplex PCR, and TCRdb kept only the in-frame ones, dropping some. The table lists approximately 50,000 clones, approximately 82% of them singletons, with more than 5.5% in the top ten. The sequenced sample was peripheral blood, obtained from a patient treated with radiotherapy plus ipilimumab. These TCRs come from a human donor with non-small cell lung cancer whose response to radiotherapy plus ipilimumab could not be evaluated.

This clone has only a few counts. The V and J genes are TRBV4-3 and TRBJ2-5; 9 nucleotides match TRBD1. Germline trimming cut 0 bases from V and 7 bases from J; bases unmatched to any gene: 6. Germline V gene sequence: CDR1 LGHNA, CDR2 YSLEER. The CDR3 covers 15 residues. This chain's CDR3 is CASSQDEDRGATQYF. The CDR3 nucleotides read TGCGCCAGCAGCCAAGACGAGGACAGGGGAGCGACCCAGTACTTC.

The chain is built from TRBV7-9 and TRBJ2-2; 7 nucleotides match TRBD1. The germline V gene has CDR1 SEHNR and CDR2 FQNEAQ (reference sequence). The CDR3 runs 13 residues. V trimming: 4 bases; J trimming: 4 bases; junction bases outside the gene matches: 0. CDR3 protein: CASSSGGTGELFF. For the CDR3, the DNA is TGTGCCAGCAGCTCAGGGGGCACCGGGGAGCTGTTTTTT.

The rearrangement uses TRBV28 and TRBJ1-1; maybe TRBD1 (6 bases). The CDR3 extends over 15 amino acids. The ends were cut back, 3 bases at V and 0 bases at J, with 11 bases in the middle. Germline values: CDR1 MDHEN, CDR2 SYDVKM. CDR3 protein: CASSLAGTMNTEAFF. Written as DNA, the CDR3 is TGTGCCAGCAGTTTGGCCGGGACAATGAACACTGAAGCTTTCTTT.

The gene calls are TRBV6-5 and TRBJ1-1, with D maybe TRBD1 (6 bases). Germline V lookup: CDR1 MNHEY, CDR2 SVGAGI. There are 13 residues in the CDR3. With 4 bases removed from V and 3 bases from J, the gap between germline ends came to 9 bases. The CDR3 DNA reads TGTGCCAGCAGTTTCGGACAGTACACTGAAGCTTTCTTT. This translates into CASSFGQYTEAFF.

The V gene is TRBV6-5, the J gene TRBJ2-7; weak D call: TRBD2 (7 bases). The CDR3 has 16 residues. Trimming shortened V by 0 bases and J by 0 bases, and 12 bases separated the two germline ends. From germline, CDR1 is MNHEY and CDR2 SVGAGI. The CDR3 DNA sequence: TGTGCCAGCAGTTACTCAGGGGGAGGGAGCTCCTACGAGCAGTACTTC. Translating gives CASSYSGGGSSYEQYF.

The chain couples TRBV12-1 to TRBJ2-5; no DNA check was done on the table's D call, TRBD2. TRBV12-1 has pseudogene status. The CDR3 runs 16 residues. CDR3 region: CASSLGPGEVQETQYF. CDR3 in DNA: TGTGCCAGCAGCTTGGGGCCGGGAGAGGTTCAAGAGACCCAGTACTTC.

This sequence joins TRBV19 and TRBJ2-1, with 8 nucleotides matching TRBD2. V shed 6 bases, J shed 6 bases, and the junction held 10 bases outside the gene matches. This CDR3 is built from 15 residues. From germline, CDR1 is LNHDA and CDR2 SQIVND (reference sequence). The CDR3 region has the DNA TGTGCCAGTAGCAACCCAACGGGGGGGCCCAATGAGCAGTTCTTC. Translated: CASSNPTGGPNEQFF. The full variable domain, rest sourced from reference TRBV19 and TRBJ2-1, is DGGITQSPKYLFRKEGQNVTLSCEQNLNHDAMYWYRQDPGQGLRLIYYSQIVNDFQKGDIAEGYSVSREKKESFPLTVTSAQKNPTAFYLCASSNPTGGPNEQFFGPGTRLTVL.

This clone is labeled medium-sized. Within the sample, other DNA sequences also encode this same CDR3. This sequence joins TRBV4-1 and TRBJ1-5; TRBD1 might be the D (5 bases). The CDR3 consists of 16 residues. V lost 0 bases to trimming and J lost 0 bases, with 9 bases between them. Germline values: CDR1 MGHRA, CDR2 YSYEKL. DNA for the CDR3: TGCGCCAGCAGCCAAGAGGCAGGACATAGCAATCAGCCCCAGCATTTT. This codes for CASSQEAGHSNQPQHF.

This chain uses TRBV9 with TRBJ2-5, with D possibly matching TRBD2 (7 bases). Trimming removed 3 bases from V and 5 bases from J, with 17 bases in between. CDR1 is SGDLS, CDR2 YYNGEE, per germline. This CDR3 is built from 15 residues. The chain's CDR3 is CASSARGGGAETQYF. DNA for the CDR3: TGTGCCAGCAGCGCGAGAGGAGGGGGGGCGGAGACCCAGTACTTC.

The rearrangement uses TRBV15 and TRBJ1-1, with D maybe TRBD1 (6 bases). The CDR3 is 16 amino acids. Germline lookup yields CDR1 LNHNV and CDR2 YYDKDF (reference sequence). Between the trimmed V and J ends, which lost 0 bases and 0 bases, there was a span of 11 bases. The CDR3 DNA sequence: TGTGCCACCAGCAGAGAGACAGGAACTCTGAACACTGAAGCTTTCTTT. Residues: CATSRETGTLNTEAFF. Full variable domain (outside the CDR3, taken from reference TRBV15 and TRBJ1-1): DAMVIQNPRYQVTQFGKPVTLSCSQTLNHNVMYWYQQKSSQAPKLLFHYYDKDFNNEADTPDNFQSRRPNTSFCFLDIRSPGLGDTAMYLCATSRETGTLNTEAFFGQGTRLTVV.

CDR3 sequence (DNA): TGTGCCAGCAGCCGGACTAGCGGGGTGACCGGGGAGCTGTTTTTT. It specifies CASSRTSGVTGELFF. The genes are TRBV5-4 and TRBJ2-2, with 12 nucleotides matching TRBD2. Germline CDR1 SGHNT, CDR2 YYREEE (reference sequence). V gave up 4 bases and J gave up 5 bases; unmatched junction bases: 3. The CDR3 is 15 residues long.

As DNA, the CDR3 is TGTGCCAGCAGCAAAGACAGGGGGCGCTTCGAGCAGTACTTC. Encoded protein: CASSKDRGRFEQYF. V gene TRBV7-2 combines with J gene TRBJ2-7, with 10 bases identical to TRBD1. CDR1 and CDR2 (germline): SGHTA, FQGNSA. J gave up 6 bases and V 5 bases, and 7 bases lay outside the gene matches. This CDR3 is 14 amino acids long.

CDR3 in amino acids: CASSPLPDNHNYEQYF. Written as DNA, the CDR3 is TGTGCCAGCAGTCCACTCCCCGACAATCATAATTACGAGCAGTACTTC. V is TRBV27 and J is TRBJ2-7; D remains ambiguous. This CDR3 is built from 16 residues. Germline V gene lookup returns CDR1 MNHEY and CDR2 SMNVEV (reference sequence). Trimming stripped 5 bases from V and 4 bases from J, with 21 bases between.

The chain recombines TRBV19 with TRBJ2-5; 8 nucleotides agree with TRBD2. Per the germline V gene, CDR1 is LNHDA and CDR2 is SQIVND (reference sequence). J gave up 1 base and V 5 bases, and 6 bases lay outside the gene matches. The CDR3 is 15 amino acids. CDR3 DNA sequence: TGTGCCAGTAGTGTCCTAGCGGGCCCCCAAGAGACCCAGTACTTC. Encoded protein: CASSVLAGPQETQYF.

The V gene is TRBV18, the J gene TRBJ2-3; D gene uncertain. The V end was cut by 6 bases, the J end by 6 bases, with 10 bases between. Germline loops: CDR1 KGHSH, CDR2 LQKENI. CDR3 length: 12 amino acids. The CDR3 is CASSSSGDTQYF. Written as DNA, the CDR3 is TGTGCCAGCTCCTCCTCCGGGGATACGCAGTATTTT.

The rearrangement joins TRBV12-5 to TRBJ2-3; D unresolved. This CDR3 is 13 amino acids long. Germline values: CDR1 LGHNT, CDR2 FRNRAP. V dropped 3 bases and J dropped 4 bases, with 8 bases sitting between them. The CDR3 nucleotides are TGTGCTAGTGGTTTCAACCAGGCAGATACGCAGTATTTT. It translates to CASGFNQADTQYF. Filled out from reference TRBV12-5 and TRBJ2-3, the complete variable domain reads DARVTQTPRHKVTEMGQEVTMRCQPILGHNTVFWYRQTMMQGLELLAYFRNRAPLDDSGMPKDRFSAEMPDATLATLKIQPSEPRDSAVYFCASGFNQADTQYFGPGTRLTVL.

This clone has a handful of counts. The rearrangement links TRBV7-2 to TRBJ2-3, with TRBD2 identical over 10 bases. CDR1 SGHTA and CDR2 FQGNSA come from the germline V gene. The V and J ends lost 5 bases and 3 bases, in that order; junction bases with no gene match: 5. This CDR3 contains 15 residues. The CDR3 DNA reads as TGTGCCAGCAGCCTGAATAGCGGGGGGACAGATACGCAGTATTTT. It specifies CASSLNSGGTDTQYF. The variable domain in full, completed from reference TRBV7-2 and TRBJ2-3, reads GAGVSQSPSNKVTEKGKDVELRCDPISGHTALYWYRQSLGQGLEFLIYFQGNSAPDKSGLPSDRFSAERTGGSVSTLTIQRTQQEDSAVYLCASSLNSGGTDTQYFGPGTRLTVL.

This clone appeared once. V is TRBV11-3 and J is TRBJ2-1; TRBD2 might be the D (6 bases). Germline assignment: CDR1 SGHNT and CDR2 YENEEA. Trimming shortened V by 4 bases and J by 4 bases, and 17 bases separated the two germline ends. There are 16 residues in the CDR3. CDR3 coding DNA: TGTGCCAGCAGCTCTGGGACTTCTGATTTTTACAATGAGCAGTTCTTC. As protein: CASSSGTSDFYNEQFF.

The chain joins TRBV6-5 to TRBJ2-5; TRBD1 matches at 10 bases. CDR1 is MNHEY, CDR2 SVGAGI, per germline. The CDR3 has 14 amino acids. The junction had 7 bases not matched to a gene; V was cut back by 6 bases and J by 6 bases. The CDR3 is CASSPTGGVKTQYF. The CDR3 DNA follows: TGTGCCAGCAGCCCGACAGGGGGCGTAAAGACCCAGTACTTC.

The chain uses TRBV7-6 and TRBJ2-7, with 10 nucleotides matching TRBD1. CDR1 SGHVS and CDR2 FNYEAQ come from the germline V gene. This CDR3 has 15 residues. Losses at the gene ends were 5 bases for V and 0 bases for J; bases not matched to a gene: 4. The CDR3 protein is CASSPGQGSSYEQYF. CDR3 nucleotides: TGTGCCAGCAGCCCGGGACAGGGGAGCTCCTACGAGCAGTACTTC.

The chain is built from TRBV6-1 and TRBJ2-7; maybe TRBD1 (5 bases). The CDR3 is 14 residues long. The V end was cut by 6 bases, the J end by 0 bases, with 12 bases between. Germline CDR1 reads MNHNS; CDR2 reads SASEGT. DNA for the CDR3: TGTGCCAGCAGGATCTTAGGGGACTCCTACGAGCAGTACTTC. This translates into CASRILGDSYEQYF.

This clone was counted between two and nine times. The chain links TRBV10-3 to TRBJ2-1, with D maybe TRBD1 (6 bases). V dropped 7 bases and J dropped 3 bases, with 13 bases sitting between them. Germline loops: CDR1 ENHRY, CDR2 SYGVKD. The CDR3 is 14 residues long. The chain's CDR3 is CAIKHGTIYNEQFF. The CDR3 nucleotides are TGTGCCATCAAGCATGGGACAATCTACAATGAGCAGTTCTTC.

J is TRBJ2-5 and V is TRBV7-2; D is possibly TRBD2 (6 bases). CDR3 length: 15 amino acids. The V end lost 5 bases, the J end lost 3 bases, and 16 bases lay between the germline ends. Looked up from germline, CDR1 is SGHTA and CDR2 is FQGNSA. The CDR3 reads CASSLFQRAEETQYF. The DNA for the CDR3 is TGTGCCAGCAGCCTCTTTCAGCGGGCCGAAGAGACCCAGTACTTC.

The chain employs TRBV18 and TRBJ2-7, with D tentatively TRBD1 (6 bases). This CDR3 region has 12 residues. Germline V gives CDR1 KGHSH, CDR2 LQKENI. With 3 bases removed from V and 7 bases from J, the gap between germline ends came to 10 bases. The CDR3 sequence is CASSPGHREQYF. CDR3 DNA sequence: TGTGCCAGCTCACCGGGACACCGGGAGCAGTACTTC.

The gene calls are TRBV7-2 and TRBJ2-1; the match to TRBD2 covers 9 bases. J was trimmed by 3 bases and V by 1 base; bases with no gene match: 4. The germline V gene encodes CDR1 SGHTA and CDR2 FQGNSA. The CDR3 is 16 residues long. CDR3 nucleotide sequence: TGTGCCAGCAGCTTAGTGGCTAGCGGGGTCTACAATGAGCAGTTCTTC. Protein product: CASSLVASGVYNEQFF. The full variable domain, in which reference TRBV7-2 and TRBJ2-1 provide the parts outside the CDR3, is GAGVSQSPSNKVTEKGKDVELRCDPISGHTALYWYRQSLGQGLEFLIYFQGNSAPDKSGLPSDRFSAERTGGSVSTLTIQRTQQEDSAVYLCASSLVASGVYNEQFFGPGTRLTVL.

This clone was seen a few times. In nucleotides, the CDR3 is TGTGCCAGCAGCTACTCCCCCGGACTAGCGGGTGAGCAGTTCTTC. Amino acids: CASSYSPGLAGEQFF. The rearrangement joins TRBV11-2 to TRBJ2-1; TRBD2 aligns across 11 bases. Unmatched junction bases numbered 8, after V lost 4 bases and J lost 9 bases. CDR1 is SGHAT, CDR2 FQNNGV, per germline. The CDR3 contains 15 residues.

CDR3 bases: TGCGCCAGCAGCCGGGAGCTCTCAGATACGCAGTATTTT. Translation: CASSRELSDTQYF. The rearrangement joins TRBV5-1 to TRBJ2-3; possibly TRBD2 for D (6 bases). V was cut by 4 bases and J by 4 bases, with 10 bases left in between. Looked up from germline, CDR1 is SGHRS and CDR2 is YFSETQ. The CDR3 extends over 13 amino acids.

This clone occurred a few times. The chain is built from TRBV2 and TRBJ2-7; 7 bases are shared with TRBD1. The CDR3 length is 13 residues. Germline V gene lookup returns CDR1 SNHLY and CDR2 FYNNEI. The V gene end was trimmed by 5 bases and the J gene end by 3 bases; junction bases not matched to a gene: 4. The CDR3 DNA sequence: TGTGCCAGCAGTTCCGGGACAGTCTACGAGCAGTACTTC. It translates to CASSSGTVYEQYF. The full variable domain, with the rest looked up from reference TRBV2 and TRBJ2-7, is EPEVTQTPSHQVTQMGQEVILRCVPISNHLYFYWYRQILGQKVEFLVSFYNNEISEKSEIFDDQFSVERPDGSNFTLKIRSTKLEDSAMYFCASSSGTVYEQYFGPGTRLTVT.

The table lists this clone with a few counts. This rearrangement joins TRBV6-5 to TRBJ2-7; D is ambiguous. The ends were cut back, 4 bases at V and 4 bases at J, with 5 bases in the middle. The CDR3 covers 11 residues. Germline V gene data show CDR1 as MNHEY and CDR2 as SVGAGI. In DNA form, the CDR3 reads TGTGCCAGCAGTTCCCAGTACGAGCAGTACTTC. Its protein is CASSSQYEQYF.

CDR3 residues: CASSPGTVKETQYF. CDR3 DNA: TGTGCCAGCTCCCCCGGGACTGTTAAAGAGACCCAGTACTTC. The V and J genes are TRBV18 and TRBJ2-5, with a tentative D call TRBD2 (6 bases). The V end lost 6 bases, the J end lost 3 bases, and 14 bases lay between the germline ends. Germline V gene lookup returns CDR1 KGHSH and CDR2 LQKENI. There are 14 residues in the CDR3.

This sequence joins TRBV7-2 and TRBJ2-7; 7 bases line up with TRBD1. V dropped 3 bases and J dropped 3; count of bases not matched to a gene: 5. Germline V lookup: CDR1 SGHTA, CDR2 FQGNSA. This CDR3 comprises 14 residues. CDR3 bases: TGTGCCAGCAGCTTCAGGGGGAGTTACTACGAGCAGTACTTC. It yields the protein CASSFRGSYYEQYF.

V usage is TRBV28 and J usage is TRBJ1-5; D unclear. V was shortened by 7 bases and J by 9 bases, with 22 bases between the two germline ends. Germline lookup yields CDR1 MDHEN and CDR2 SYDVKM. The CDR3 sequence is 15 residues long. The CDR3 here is CASNPSTGSGRPQHF. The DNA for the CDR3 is TGTGCCAGCAACCCCTCGACGGGTTCGGGGAGGCCCCAGCATTTT.